This is a list of T cell receptor beta chains from one sample in a study of blood T cells in healthy people across ages. Using its own MiXCR run on the 5' RACE reads, TCRdb lists one record per CDR3 protein. The sample lists around 1,000,000 distinct CDR3 sequences, almost 25% seen once, with less than 0.75% in the top ten. The same data also contributed to another study, on T cells of mothers and their children.

The sequencing sample was made of blood. Receptors were obtained from a girl aged 2 to 10 in good health. CDR3s include the opening cysteine and the closing phenylalanine or tryptophan. The D gene is left open where the match is weak. Where a row states a size, it is once, few, many or the class of an expanded clone; other rows omit it.

. | TRBJ2-5 | TRBV29-1 | TRBD1 | CSVVGTGVSETQYF | TGCAGCGTTGTCGGGACAGGGGTATCTGAGACCCAGTACTTC
. | TRBJ1-1 | TRBV20-1 | . | CSARGSMNTEAFF | TGCAGTGCTAGAGGTTCAATGAACACTGAAGCTTTCTTT
. | TRBJ1-4 | TRBV2 | TRBD1 | CAGSERTGEEKLFF | TGTGCCGGCAGTGAACGGACAGGGGAGGAAAAACTGTTTTTT
few | TRBJ1-2 | TRBV4-3 | TRBD1 | CASSEIPGQGARDYGYTF | TGCGCCAGCAGCGAAATTCCGGGACAGGGGGCGAGAGACTATGGCTACACCTTC
. | TRBJ2-1 | TRBV5-1 | . | CASSLAPGGLSNEQFF | TGCGCCAGCAGCTTGGCCCCGGGGGGCCTCTCCAATGAGCAGTTCTTC
. | TRBJ1-5 | TRBV27 | . | CASSRDGGSNQPQHF | TGTGCCAGCAGTCGGGACGGTGGGAGCAATCAGCCCCAGCATTTT
few | TRBJ2-3 | TRBV7-9 | . | CASSPWSEVTDTQYF | TGTGCCAGCAGCCCCTGGAGCGAGGTTACAGATACGCAGTATTTT
. | TRBJ2-5 | TRBV29-1 | . | CSAWGAGETQYF | TGCAGCGCCTGGGGGGCCGGTGAGACCCAGTACTTC
. | TRBJ2-3 | TRBV20-1 | TRBD2 | CSAGGGLAGGPADTQYF | TGCAGTGCAGGAGGGGGACTAGCGGGGGGGCCTGCAGATACGCAGTATTTT
. | TRBJ1-2 | TRBV7-2 | . | CASSLVEDYGYTF | TGTGCCAGCAGCTTAGTGGAGGACTATGGCTACACCTTC
few | TRBJ1-4 | TRBV15 | . | CATSRDRGTNEKLFF | TGTGCCACCAGCAGAGATCGGGGGACTAATGAAAAACTGTTTTTT
. | TRBJ2-3 | TRBV3-1 | . | CASSLGILTTDTQYF | TGTGCCAGCAGCCTAGGGATCTTAACCACAGATACGCAGTATTTT
few | TRBJ2-7 | TRBV29-1 | TRBD1 | CSVEDPGTESYEQYF | TGCAGCGTTGAAGATCCCGGGACAGAGTCCTACGAGCAGTACTTC
few | TRBJ1-2 | TRBV7-2 | TRBD1 | CASSIGQGVLNYGYTF | TGTGCCAGCAGCATCGGACAGGGGGTTCTTAACTATGGCTACACCTTC
. | TRBJ1-4 | TRBV28 | . | CASSLWVGPDRQLFF | TGTGCCAGCAGTTTGTGGGTAGGACCGGACAGACAACTGTTTTTT
few | TRBJ2-7 | TRBV4-3 | . | CASSQDWEVSYEQYF | TGCGCCAGCAGCCAAGACTGGGAAGTCTCCTACGAGCAGTACTTC
few | TRBJ1-1 | TRBV4-3 | . | CASSQDSGGEAEAFF | TGCGCCAGCAGCCAAGATTCCGGGGGCGAGGCTGAAGCTTTCTTT
few | TRBJ2-7 | TRBV6-5 | . | CASRDTDTYEQYF | TGTGCCAGCCGGGACACCGACACCTACGAGCAGTACTTC
few | TRBJ1-2 | TRBV4-3 | . | CASSQAADGLYGYTF | TGCGCCAGCAGCCAAGCCGCGGACGGCCTCTATGGCTACACCTTC
. | TRBJ2-1 | TRBV11-2 | . | CASSLTEGLYDYNEQFF | TGTGCCAGCAGCTTAACAGAAGGGTTATACGATTACAATGAGCAGTTCTTC
few | TRBJ2-1 | TRBV12-3/TRBV12-4 | . | CASRQDGGYHNEQFF | TGTGCCAGCAGACAAGATGGGGGCTACCACAATGAGCAGTTCTTC
. | TRBJ2-2 | TRBV9 | . | CASSVVGNTGELFF | TGTGCCAGCAGCGTAGTAGGGAACACCGGGGAGCTGTTTTTT
few | TRBJ1-4 | TRBV5-5 | . | CASSLDIGLWEKLFF | TGTGCCAGCAGCTTGGATATCGGGTTATGGGAAAAACTGTTTTTT
. | TRBJ2-4 | TRBV7-3 | . | CASSVRVENIQYF | TGTGCCAGCAGCGTCAGGGTGGAGAACATTCAGTACTTC
. | TRBJ2-7 | TRBV7-9 | . | CASSLDSVYGQYF | TGTGCCAGCAGCTTAGATAGCGTCTACGGGCAGTACTTC
few | TRBJ2-7 | TRBV7-2 | . | CASTPAPMGLLDEQYF | TGTGCCAGCACGCCAGCACCAATGGGCCTTCTAGACGAGCAGTACTTC
few | TRBJ2-1 | TRBV7-9 | . | CASSSSLHEQFF | TGTGCCAGCAGCTCTAGCCTCCATGAGCAGTTCTTC
few | TRBJ1-2 | TRBV28 | . | CASSFGREVGYTF | TGTGCCAGCAGTTTCGGCAGGGAAGTTGGCTACACCTTC
. | TRBJ2-5 | TRBV29-1 | TRBD2 | CSVDPSGVRETQYF | TGCAGCGTTGACCCTAGCGGGGTGCGGGAGACCCAGTACTTC
. | TRBJ1-3 | TRBV4-1 | TRBD1 | CASSQVWTGGRSIYF | TGCGCCAGCAGCCAAGTGTGGACAGGGGGCCGTTCCATATATTTT
. | TRBJ1-1 | TRBV12-5 | . | CASGIIGTEAFF | TGTGCTAGTGGTATAATTGGGACTGAAGCTTTCTTT
few | TRBJ2-1 | TRBV6-2/TRBV6-3 | TRBD1 | CASSYKDRSNEQFF | TGTGCCAGCAGTTACAAGGACAGGTCCAATGAGCAGTTCTTC
. | TRBJ1-1 | TRBV5-1 | . | CASSFKGIGSEAFF | TGCGCCAGCAGTTTCAAGGGGATAGGCAGTGAAGCTTTCTTT
few | TRBJ2-1 | TRBV6-1 | TRBD2 | CATTERGGVLFEQFF | TGTGCCACAACCGAGCGGGGGGGCGTACTATTTGAGCAGTTCTTC
many | TRBJ2-1 | TRBV29-1 | . | CTAHLTGEQFF | TGCACCGCCCACCTCACGGGTGAGCAGTTCTTC
. | TRBJ2-5 | TRBV10-3 | . | CAISDRGGGETQYF | TGTGCCATCAGTGACAGGGGGGGCGGAGAGACCCAGTACTTC
few | TRBJ2-1 | TRBV6-6 | TRBD2 | CASSYYPLAERNEQFF | TGTGCCAGCAGTTACTATCCTCTAGCGGAGAGAAATGAGCAGTTCTTC
. | TRBJ2-1 | TRBV7-2 | TRBD1 | CASSSPGQGFYEQFF | TGTGCCAGCAGCTCTCCGGGACAGGGTTTCTATGAGCAGTTCTTC
. | TRBJ2-1 | TRBV20-1 | . | CSARVPDVQSYNEQFF | TGCAGTGCTAGAGTTCCCGACGTACAATCCTACAATGAGCAGTTCTTC
. | TRBJ2-4 | TRBV20-1 | TRBD1 | CSAEPTGAIAKNIQYF | TGCAGTGCTGAGCCCACAGGGGCCATAGCCAAAAACATTCAGTACTTC
. | TRBJ2-7 | TRBV6-5 | . | CASSFEGNHEQYF | TGTGCCAGCAGTTTTGAGGGAAACCACGAGCAGTACTTC
few | TRBJ2-7 | TRBV15 | TRBD2 | CATSPGLAAPYEQYF | TGTGCCACCAGCCCGGGACTAGCGGCCCCCTACGAGCAGTACTTC
. | TRBJ2-3 | TRBV7-9 | . | CASSLAGDSQYF | TGTGCCAGCAGCTTAGCGGGGGATTCGCAGTATTTT
. | TRBJ1-5 | TRBV27 | . | CASSLIRGRAQHF | TGTGCCAGCAGCCTAATCAGGGGAAGAGCCCAGCATTTT